Below are 26 T cell receptor beta chains sequenced from a single sample in a study of blood T cell repertoires in COVID-19. Data came from immunoSEQ multiplex PCR; TCRdb stores just in-frame clones and leaves some out. Among about 120,000 clones, approximately 81% were seen once, and the ten largest hold roughly 4%. Sequences were obtained from peripheral blood. The receptors were sampled from a woman in her forties or fifties with acute or convalescent COVID-19.

The V and J genes are TRBV18 and TRBJ1-1, with 8 bases that match TRBD1. Germline CDR1 and CDR2: KGHSH and LQKENI. The trim removed 4 bases at V and 7 bases at J, leaving 8 bases unmatched. CDR3 length: 14 amino acids. CDR3 sequence: CASSQITDRDEAFF. The CDR3 DNA follows: TGTGCCAGCTCACAAATTACGGACAGGGATGAAGCTTTCTTT.

V is TRBV28 and J is TRBJ1-1; D is unresolved. The CDR3 sequence is 12 residues long. Germline V lookup: CDR1 MDHEN, CDR2 SYDVKM. Between the trimmed V and J ends, which lost 6 bases and 3 bases, there was a span of 8 bases. This CDR3 is CASSGMHTEAFF. CDR3 coding DNA: TGTGCCAGCAGCGGGATGCACACTGAAGCTTTCTTT.

The genes are TRBV30 and TRBJ2-7; TRBD1 agrees at 8 bases. This CDR3 spans 15 amino acids. Germline lookup yields CDR1 GTSNPN and CDR2 SVGIG (reference sequence). Trimming removed 3 bases from V and 5 bases from J; junction bases left unmatched: 12. CDR3 sequence: CAWRDRGPFKDEQYF. The DNA of the CDR3 is TGTGCCTGGAGAGACAGGGGCCCCTTTAAGGACGAGCAGTACTTC. The full variable domain, in which reference TRBV30 and TRBJ2-7 provide the parts outside the CDR3, is SQTIHQWPATLVQPVGSPLSLECTVEGTSNPNLYWYRQAAGRGLQLLFYSVGIGQISSEVPQNLSASRPQDRQFILSSKKLLLSDSGFYLCAWRDRGPFKDEQYFGPGTRLTVT.

This rearrangement joins TRBV7-6 to TRBJ2-7, with D perhaps matching TRBD1 (5 bases). CDR3 size: 15 residues. V lost 3 bases, J lost 3 bases, and 15 bases lay in between. Germline values: CDR1 SGHVS, CDR2 FNYEAQ. The chain's CDR3 is CASSLGQGAFYEQYF. CDR3 nucleotide sequence: TGTGCCAGCAGCTTGGGGCAGGGCGCCTTCTACGAGCAGTACTTC.

The V and J genes are TRBV5-8 and TRBJ1-4, with TRBD1 as a possible D gene (6 bases). V gave up 0 bases and J gave up 0 bases, with 12 bases separating them. Germline V gene sequence: CDR1 SGHTS, CDR2 YDEGEE. The CDR3 is 17 residues long. Written as DNA, the CDR3 is TGTGCCAGCAGCTTGGGGACAGTGATTTCAACTAATGAAAAACTGTTTTTT. Translating gives CASSLGTVISTNEKLFF.

The chain links TRBV5-1 to TRBJ2-1; a weak D match, TRBD1 (5 bases). CDR1 is SGHRS and CDR2 is YFSETQ in the germline V gene. The CDR3 length is 13 residues. The V end was cut by 2 bases, the J end by 6 bases, with 9 bases between. CDR3 residues: CASSLQDPNEQFF. As DNA, the CDR3 is TGCGCCAGCAGCTTACAGGACCCCAATGAGCAGTTCTTC.

The V gene is TRBV27, the J gene TRBJ2-7, with D possibly TRBD1 on 5 matching bases. The CDR3 has 13 residues. Germline V gene lookup returns CDR1 MNHEY and CDR2 SMNVEV (reference sequence). The V end lost 3 bases, the J end lost 12 bases, and 18 bases lay between the germline ends. The CDR3 bases are TGTGCCAGCAGTTTGGTGGGGCAGTTCCTAAGGTACTTC. Its translation: CASSLVGQFLRYF.

The gene calls are TRBV28 and TRBJ2-1, with D possibly matching TRBD2 (6 bases). With 3 bases removed from V and 6 bases from J, the gap between germline ends came to 15 bases. This CDR3 is 15 amino acids long. Looked up from germline, CDR1 is MDHEN and CDR2 is SYDVKM. In DNA, the CDR3 is TGTGCCAGCAGTTTTCTCGCGGGATCTGGCAATGAGCAGTTCTTC. Its protein is CASSFLAGSGNEQFF.

V is TRBV21-1 and J is TRBJ1-2; the D segment call TRBD1 is taken from the table without a DNA check. TRBV21-1 is marked as a pseudogene. The CDR3 is made up of 12 amino acids. CDR3 loop: CASSGGGPGYTF. The CDR3 DNA sequence: TGTGCCAGCAGCGGGGGCGGTCCTGGCTACACCTTC.

This chain links TRBV18 with TRBJ1-1; TRBD1 aligns across 7 bases. The V gene end was trimmed by 8 bases and the J gene end by 1 base; junction bases not matched to a gene: 7. The CDR3 length is 14 residues. Germline V lookup: CDR1 KGHSH, CDR2 LQKENI. The CDR3 here is CASRRGQTNTEAFF. The DNA of the CDR3 is TGTGCCAGCCGACGGGGACAGACGAACACTGAAGCTTTCTTT.

The chain couples TRBV23-1 to TRBJ2-5; no reliable D call. TRBV23-1 is an open reading frame, and its role is uncertain. Deletions cut 0 bases from V and 5 bases from J, with 10 bases between. The CDR3 has 14 residues. The CDR3: CASSQSVLQETQYF. CDR3 nucleotides: TGCGCCAGCAGTCAATCGGTCCTGCAGGAGACCCAGTACTTC.

This chain links TRBV27 with TRBJ2-5, with D tentatively TRBD2 (6 bases). Trimming took off 5 bases at V and 5 bases at J, with 24 bases between the two ends. Germline V gene data show CDR1 as MNHEY and CDR2 as SMNVEV (reference sequence). CDR3 size: 17 residues. CDR3 residues: CASSRGPSAQGRETQYF. The DNA for the CDR3 is TGTGCCAGCAGTCGAGGGCCTAGCGCCCAAGGAAGGGAGACCCAGTACTTC.

V is TRBV6-2 or TRBV6-3 and J is TRBJ2-2; 10 bases map to TRBD2. Germline V gene lookup returns CDR1 MNHEY and CDR2 SVGEGT. V lost 6 bases, J lost 4 bases, and 14 bases stayed unmatched. CDR3 length: 18 residues. The CDR3 loop is CASSQRTSGLGATGELFF. CDR3 bases: TGTGCCAGCAGCCAACGGACTAGCGGCCTTGGGGCCACCGGGGAGCTGTTTTTT.

The chain is built from TRBV7-9 and TRBJ2-4; 9 bases line up with TRBD1. V shed 5 bases, J shed 6 bases, and the junction held 2 bases outside the gene matches. CDR1 is SEHNR and CDR2 is FQNEAQ in the germline V gene (reference sequence). CDR3 length equals 13 residues. The CDR3 loop reads CASSRGQGNIQYF. For the CDR3, the DNA is TGTGCCAGCAGCCGGGGACAGGGAAACATTCAGTACTTC.

The chain is built from TRBV2 and TRBJ1-2; tentatively, D is TRBD1 (5 bases). Germline CDR1 is SNHLY and CDR2 is FYNNEI. Trimming took 4 bases from V and 2 from J, leaving 14 bases between them. The CDR3 consists of 15 residues. CDR3 nucleotides: TGTGCCAGCAGTGCCCTCGGGGGTGCGAACTATGGCTACACCTTC. Protein sequence: CASSALGGANYGYTF. The full variable domain, rest sourced from reference TRBV2 and TRBJ1-2, is EPEVTQTPSHQVTQMGQEVILRCVPISNHLYFYWYRQILGQKVEFLVSFYNNEISEKSEIFDDQFSVERPDGSNFTLKIRSTKLEDSAMYFCASSALGGANYGYTFGSGTRLTVV.

The chain recombines TRBV6-5 with TRBJ1-2; 8 bases are shared with TRBD1. The length of the CDR3 is 15 residues. Germline V CDR1 and CDR2: MNHEY, SVGAGI. J gave up 3 bases and V 6 bases, and 9 bases lay outside the gene matches. CDR3 residues: CASRGNQGAHYGYTF. The CDR3 nucleotides read TGTGCCAGCAGAGGAAACCAGGGGGCCCACTATGGCTACACCTTC.

This chain uses TRBV27 with TRBJ2-2; TRBD2 aligns across 8 bases. J was trimmed by 4 bases and V by 3 bases; bases with no gene match: 4. The CDR3 is 15 residues long. The germline V gene has CDR1 MNHEY and CDR2 SMNVEV (reference sequence). The CDR3 DNA is TGTGCCAGCAGTTTCGGGGGGGTGGTCACCGGGGAGCTGTTTTTT. Amino acid sequence: CASSFGGVVTGELFF.

V is TRBV3-1 (or the pseudogene TRBV3-2) and J is TRBJ1-1, with 7 bases aligning to TRBD1. The CDR3 totals 13 residues. The germline gives CDR1 LGHDT, CDR2 YNNKEL (reference sequence). Trimming at V came to 4 bases and at J to 3 bases, leaving 2 bases not matched to a gene. CDR3 residues: CASSRQGDTEAFF. The CDR3, as DNA: TGTGCCAGCAGCCGCCAGGGGGACACTGAAGCTTTCTTT.

Here the CDR3 reads CAIRRGLADNEQFF. CDR3 bases: TGTGCCATCAGGAGGGGACTAGCGGACAATGAGCAGTTCTTC. The chain employs TRBV10-3 and TRBJ2-1; TRBD2 agrees at 11 bases. V lost 6 bases and J lost 5; bases outside the gene matches: 3. The V gene's germline CDR1 is ENHRY and CDR2 SYGVKD. The CDR3 spans 14 residues.

The rearrangement uses TRBV5-4 and TRBJ2-1, with 12 bases aligning to TRBD1. With V trimmed by 5 bases and J by 6 bases, 6 bases remained unmatched. This CDR3 has 15 residues. Germline V lookup: CDR1 SGHNT, CDR2 YYREEE (reference sequence). The CDR3, as DNA: TGTGCCAGCAGACTCCCGGGACAGGGGGCCAATGAGCAGTTCTTC. Encoded protein: CASRLPGQGANEQFF.

This clone was counted a few times. The chain couples TRBV11-2 to TRBJ2-1; D gene uncertain. Germline CDR1 and CDR2: SGHAT and FQNNGV. This CDR3 is 14 amino acids long. V dropped 1 base and J dropped 8 bases, with 12 bases sitting between them. CDR3 sequence reads: CASSLGQIKYEQFF. The CDR3 nucleotides are TGTGCCAGCAGCTTAGGACAAATTAAATATGAGCAGTTCTTC.

This chain uses TRBV29-1 with TRBJ1-1, with 8 bases aligning to TRBD1. CDR3 length: 17 residues. Unmatched junction bases numbered 17, after V lost 6 bases and J lost 2 bases. Germline V CDR1 and CDR2: SQVTM, ANQGSEA. CDR3 DNA sequence: TGCAGCGTCCTTTCCGGACAGGGTGTTCCCATTAACACTGAAGCTTTCTTT. It is translated as CSVLSGQGVPINTEAFF. The complete variable domain, with remaining parts taken from reference TRBV29-1 and TRBJ1-1, reads SAVISQKPSRDICQRGTSLTIQCQVDSQVTMMFWYRQQPGQSLTLIATANQGSEATYESGFVIDKFPISRPNLTFSTLTVSNMSPEDSSIYLCSVLSGQGVPINTEAFFGQGTRLTVV.

The chain couples TRBV5-4 to TRBJ1-1, with 9 bases fitting TRBD1. CDR1 is SGHNT, CDR2 YYREEE, per germline (reference sequence). The CDR3 is made up of 17 amino acids. Trimming cost V 4 bases and J 4 bases; bases outside gene matches: 14. The DNA for the CDR3 is TGTGCCAGCAGCACCGGACAGGGGTTTCCGGATTTCACTGAAGCTTTCTTT. The encoded protein is CASSTGQGFPDFTEAFF.

The chain couples TRBV6-5 to TRBJ1-6, with 8 bases identical to TRBD1. After removal of 5 bases from V and 7 bases from J, the junction contained 4 bases not matched to a gene. This CDR3 contains 14 residues. The germline V gene has CDR1 MNHEY and CDR2 SVGAGI. The CDR3 protein is CASSQRQGNSPLHF. CDR3 DNA sequence: TGTGCCAGCAGTCAAAGACAGGGGAATTCACCCCTCCACTTT.

In this sample, this clone turned up once. V and J are TRBV27 and TRBJ1-2, with D unclear. CDR3 size: 15 residues. V shed 6 bases and J shed 5 bases, with 19 bases lying between them. Germline V gene sequence: CDR1 MNHEY, CDR2 SMNVEV (reference sequence). CDR3 DNA sequence: TGTGCCAGCAGCCTTGGCGAGGGAAGCCTTTATGGCTACACCTTC. It specifies CASSLGEGSLYGYTF.

This clone was seen once. This chain connects TRBV15 to TRBJ1-5, with TRBD1 matching over 8 bases. This CDR3 region has 16 residues. Germline loops: CDR1 LNHNV, CDR2 YYDKDF (reference sequence). The trim removed 2 bases at V and 5 bases at J, leaving 8 bases unmatched. The CDR3 DNA sequence: TGTGCCACCAGCAGATTGGGGGGACAGGTGGATCAGCCCCAGCATTTT. Translated, it gives CATSRLGGQVDQPQHF.